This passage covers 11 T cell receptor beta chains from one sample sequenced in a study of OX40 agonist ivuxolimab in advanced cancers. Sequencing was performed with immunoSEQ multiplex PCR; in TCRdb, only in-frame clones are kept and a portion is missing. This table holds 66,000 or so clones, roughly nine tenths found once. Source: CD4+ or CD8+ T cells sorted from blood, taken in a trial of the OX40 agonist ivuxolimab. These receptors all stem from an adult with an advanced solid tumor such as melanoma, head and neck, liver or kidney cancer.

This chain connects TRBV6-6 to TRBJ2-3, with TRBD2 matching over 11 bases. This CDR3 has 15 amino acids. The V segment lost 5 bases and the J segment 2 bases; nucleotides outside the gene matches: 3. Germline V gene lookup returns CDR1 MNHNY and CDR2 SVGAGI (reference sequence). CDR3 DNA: TGTGCCAGCAGTCAACTAGCGGGGGACACAGATACGCAGTATTTT. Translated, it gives CASSQLAGDTDTQYF.

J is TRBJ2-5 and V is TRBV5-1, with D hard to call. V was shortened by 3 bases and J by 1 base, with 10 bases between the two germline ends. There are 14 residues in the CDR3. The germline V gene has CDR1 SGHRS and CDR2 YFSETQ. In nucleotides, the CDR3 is TGCGCCAGCAGCTCTCAGGAGCTCCAAGAGACCCAGTACTTC. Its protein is CASSSQELQETQYF. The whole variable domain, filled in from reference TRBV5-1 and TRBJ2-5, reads KAGVTQTPRYLIKTRGQQVTLSCSPISGHRSVSWYQQTPGQGLQFLFEYFSETQRNKGNFPGRFSGRQFSNSRSEMNVSTLELGDSALYLCASSSQELQETQYFGPGTRLLVL.

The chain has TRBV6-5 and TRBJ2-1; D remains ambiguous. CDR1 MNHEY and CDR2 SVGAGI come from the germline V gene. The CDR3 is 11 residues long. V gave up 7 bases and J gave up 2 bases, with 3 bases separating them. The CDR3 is CASKAYNEQFF. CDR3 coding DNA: TGTGCCAGCAAGGCCTACAATGAGCAGTTCTTC.

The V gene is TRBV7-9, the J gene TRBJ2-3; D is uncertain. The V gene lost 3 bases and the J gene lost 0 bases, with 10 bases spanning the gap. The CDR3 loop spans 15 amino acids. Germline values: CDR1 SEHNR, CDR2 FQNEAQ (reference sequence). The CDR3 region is CASSFPGSSTDTQYF. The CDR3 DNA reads TGTGCCAGCAGCTTCCCAGGTTCTAGCACAGATACGCAGTATTTT.

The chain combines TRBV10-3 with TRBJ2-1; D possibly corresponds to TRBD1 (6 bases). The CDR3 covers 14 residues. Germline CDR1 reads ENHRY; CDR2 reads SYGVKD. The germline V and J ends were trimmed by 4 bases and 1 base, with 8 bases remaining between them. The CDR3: CAISGQESYNEQFF. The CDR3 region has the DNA TGTGCCATCAGTGGACAGGAATCCTACAATGAGCAGTTCTTC.

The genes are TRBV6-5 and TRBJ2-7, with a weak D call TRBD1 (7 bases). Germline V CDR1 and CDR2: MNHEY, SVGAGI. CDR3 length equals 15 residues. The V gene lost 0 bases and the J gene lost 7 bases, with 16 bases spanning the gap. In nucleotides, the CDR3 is TGTGCCAGCAGTTACTCGAGGGCAGGGGGGAGAGAGCAGTACTTC. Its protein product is CASSYSRAGGREQYF.

The CDR3 protein is CASSLRIPSGNTIYF. CDR3 coding DNA: TGTGCCAGCAGTTTGAGAATTCCGTCTGGAAACACCATATATTTT. J is TRBJ1-3 and V is TRBV28; D is unresolved. Trimming left V 3 bases short and J 1 base short, with 10 bases between. This CDR3 has 15 amino acids. Germline V gene lookup returns CDR1 MDHEN and CDR2 SYDVKM.

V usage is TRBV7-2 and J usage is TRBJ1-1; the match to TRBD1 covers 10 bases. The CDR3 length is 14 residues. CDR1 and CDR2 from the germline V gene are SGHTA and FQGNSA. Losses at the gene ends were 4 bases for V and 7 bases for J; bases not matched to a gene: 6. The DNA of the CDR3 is TGTGCCAGCAGCTCAGACAGGGGGCTTGGTGAAGCTTTCTTT. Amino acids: CASSSDRGLGEAFF.

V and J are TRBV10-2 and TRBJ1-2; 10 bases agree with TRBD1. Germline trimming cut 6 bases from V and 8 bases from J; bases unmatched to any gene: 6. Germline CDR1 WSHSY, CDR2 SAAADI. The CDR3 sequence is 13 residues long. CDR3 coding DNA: TGCGCCAGCAGAGAGACAGGGGGCCAAGGCTACACCTTC. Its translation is CASRETGGQGYTF.

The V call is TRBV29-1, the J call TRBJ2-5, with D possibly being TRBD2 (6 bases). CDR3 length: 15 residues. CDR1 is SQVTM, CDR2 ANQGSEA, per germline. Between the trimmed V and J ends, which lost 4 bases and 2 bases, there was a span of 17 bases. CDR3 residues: CSVGLGGALQETQYF. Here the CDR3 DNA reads TGCAGCGTTGGCTTAGGCGGGGCCTTACAAGAGACCCAGTACTTC.

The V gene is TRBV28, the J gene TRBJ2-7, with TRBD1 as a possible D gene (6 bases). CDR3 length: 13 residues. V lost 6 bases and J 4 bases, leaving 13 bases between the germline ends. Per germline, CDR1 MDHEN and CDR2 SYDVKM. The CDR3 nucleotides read TGTGCCAGCAGAAGGGGGTACGGGTACGAGCAGTACTTC. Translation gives CASRRGYGYEQYF.